A selection of T cell receptor beta chains follows, all from one sample in a study of T cell changes during pregnancy in multiple sclerosis. TCRdb keeps only in-frame clones here, not all; method: immunoSEQ multiplex PCR. The sample holds about 38,000 clones; roughly 89% are singletons and the top ten take about 0.51%. The specimen was CD4+ T cells from peripheral blood mononuclear cells, collected in the second trimester of pregnancy. The receptor source for this set is a female donor with multiple sclerosis, enrolled in a pregnancy study. The conserved cysteine and the conserved F or W are not part of the CDR3 here.

ASSSGVGDEQY	TRBV11-3	TRBJ2-7	11
ASRSSGRPEQF	TRBV6-5	TRBJ2-1	11
ASSFFSGRSSYEQY	TRBV7-9	TRBJ2-7	14
ASSQDAGADQPQH	TRBV4-2	TRBJ1-5	13
SVEQGALNTEAF	TRBV29-1	TRBJ1-1	12
ASSYSDGSSYEQY	TRBV6-6	TRBJ2-7	13
ASSIEPRSSYNEQF	TRBV19	TRBJ2-1	14
ASSPTVTYEQY	TRBV6-5	TRBJ2-7	11
ASSGRGSTEAF	TRBV11-3	TRBJ1-1	11
ASSFASGYQETQY	TRBV5-1	TRBJ2-5	13
ASSQTAAGRNTQY	TRBV7-9	TRBJ2-3	13
ATSREVLAGGLTDTQY	TRBV15	TRBJ2-3	16
ASSRDTAYEQY	TRBV2	TRBJ2-7	11
ASSLRRDVENEQF	TRBV7-6	TRBJ2-1	13
ASSTSGLAVYTDTQY	TRBV5-4	TRBJ2-3	15
ASTGRRGEETQY	TRBV2	TRBJ2-5	12
ASGLVRWGQTNTEAF	TRBV12-5	TRBJ1-1	15
AWRGTPLVYGYT	TRBV30	TRBJ1-2	12
ASSLALDRGRRKTEAF	TRBV5-6	TRBJ1-1	16
ASSEAVRGTEAF	TRBV2	TRBJ1-1	12
ASKWAVSGEQY	TRBV7-2	TRBJ2-7	11
AWSVLSGSYEQY	TRBV30	TRBJ2-7	12